This is a list of T cell receptor beta chains from one sample in a study of blood T cell repertoires in COVID-19. Using immunoSEQ multiplex PCR, the repertoire was profiled, and TCRdb retains in-frame clones only, with some absent. Here the sample spans about half a million clones, over 75% being singletons. The sample taken for sequencing was peripheral blood. The source is a human donor in a cohort sampled during active COVID-19. The CDR3 runs from the conserved cysteine through the conserved F or W. D genes are given only for firm matches. Rows give clone size only sometimes, using once, few, many, or a class for an expanded clone.

-	12	-	TRBV28	TRBJ1-1	CASSKRNTEAFF	TGTGCCAGCTCTAAACGGAACACTGAAGCTTTCTTT
-	15	TRBD2	TRBV5-1	TRBJ2-2	CASSLLAGGTGELFF	TGCGCCAGCAGCTTGTTAGCGGGAGGCACCGGGGAGCTGTTTTTT
once	14	-	TRBV9	TRBJ2-1	CASSVDGGSNEQFF	TGTGCCAGCAGCGTAGATGGTGGGAGCAATGAGCAGTTCTTC
-	17	TRBD2	TRBV29-1	TRBJ2-1	CSVPGSGRASQSNEQFF	TGCAGCGTCCCAGGAAGCGGGAGGGCCTCTCAAAGTAATGAGCAGTTCTTC
-	13	TRBD1	TRBV15	TRBJ2-7	CATLGGPSYEQYF	TGTGCCACCCTAGGGGGCCCTTCCTACGAGCAGTACTTC
-	20	TRBD2	TRBV4-2	TRBJ2-6	CASSPSLGLAGVAGANVLTF	TGTGCCAGCAGCCCAAGTCTAGGACTAGCGGGAGTCGCTGGGGCCAACGTCCTGACTTTC
-	16	TRBD2	TRBV2	TRBJ2-3	CASSDRGLASTDTQYF	TGTGCCAGCAGCGACCGGGGACTAGCATCCACAGATACGCAGTATTTT
once	16	TRBD2	TRBV3-1/TRBV3-2	TRBJ2-5	CASSQGGTSGRETQYF	TGTGCCAGCAGCCAAGGGGGGACTAGCGGGAGGGAGACCCAGTACTTC
few	17	TRBD1	TRBV5-8	TRBJ2-4	CASSWAPGGSGKNIQYF	TGTGCCAGCAGCTGGGCCCCAGGGGGCTCAGGCAAAAACATTCAGTACTTC
-	19	TRBD2	TRBV7-3	TRBJ2-1	CASSSPRGSGRGSYNEQFF	TGTGCCAGCAGCTCCCCCCGAGGTAGCGGGAGAGGCTCCTACAATGAGCAGTTCTTC
-	16	TRBD1	TRBV3-1/TRBV3-2	TRBJ2-2	CASRRQGAVNTGELFF	TGTGCCAGCAGGCGTCAGGGGGCCGTTAACACCGGGGAGCTGTTTTTT
-	14	-	TRBV7-9	TRBJ1-3	CASSGQHSGNTIYF	TGTGCCAGCAGCGGACAGCATTCTGGAAACACCATATATTTT
-	16	TRBD1	TRBV2	TRBJ1-1	CASTPGGIISNTEAFF	TGTGCCAGCACGCCAGGGGGCATTATAAGCAACACTGAAGCTTTCTTT
-	13	-	TRBV3-1/TRBV3-2	TRBJ1-1	CASSQDVAAEAFF	TGTGCCAGCAGCCAAGATGTGGCGGCTGAAGCTTTCTTT
-	13	-	TRBV30	TRBJ1-1	CAWSAIGGFEAFF	TGTGCCTGGAGTGCGATAGGGGGATTTGAAGCTTTCTTT
-	17	-	TRBV11-3	TRBJ2-2	CASSRDGGRGNTGELFF	TGTGCCAGCAGCCGTGACGGGGGAAGGGGGAACACCGGGGAGCTGTTTTTT
-	16	TRBD1	TRBV11-2	TRBJ2-5	CASSSRTGGLIMPQYF	TGTGCCAGCAGCTCCCGGACAGGGGGCCTAATTATGCCCCAGTACTTC
-	15	-	TRBV3-1/TRBV3-2	TRBJ1-1	CASSQENIPNTEAFF	TGTGCCAGCAGCCAAGAAAATATCCCGAACACTGAAGCTTTCTTT
-	12	-	TRBV21-1	TRBJ1-1	CASSKGRTEAFF	TGTGCCAGCAGCAAAGGCAGAACTGAAGCTTTCTTT
-	15	-	TRBV21-1	TRBJ2-3	CASSKGSTSTDTQYF	TGTGCCAGCAGCAAAGGATCCACTAGCACAGATACGCAGTATTTT
-	16	-	TRBV11-2	TRBJ2-4	CASSENRWGGSNIQYF	TGTGCCAGCAGCGAAAACAGGTGGGGCGGCTCAAACATTCAGTACTTC
-	16	-	TRBV7-8	TRBJ2-1	CASSLDGLHSYNEQFF	TGTGCCAGCAGCTTAGATGGACTACACTCCTACAATGAGCAGTTCTTC
-	13	TRBD1	TRBV9	TRBJ1-1	CASSRQGLTEAFF	TGTGCCAGCAGCCGACAGGGGTTAACTGAAGCTTTCTTT
-	12	-	TRBV30	TRBJ2-1	CAWSVQTVGQFF	TGTGCCTGGAGTGTACAAACAGTTGGGCAGTTCTTC
-	16	-	TRBV4-1	TRBJ1-6	CASSQKASSYNSPLHF	TGCGCCAGCAGCCAAAAGGCTAGCTCCTATAATTCACCCCTCCACTTT
few	14	-	TRBV18	TRBJ2-7	CASSPPDTSYEQYF	TGTGCCAGCTCACCTCCCGACACCTCCTACGAGCAGTACTTC
-	18	TRBD2	TRBV4-2	TRBJ2-2	CASSPRELAGLNTGELFF	TGTGCCAGCAGCCCACGGGAACTAGCGGGGTTGAACACCGGGGAGCTGTTTTTT
-	15	-	TRBV6-4	TRBJ2-1	CASSPTGESYNEQFF	TGTGCCAGCAGCCCCACGGGGGAATCCTACAATGAGCAGTTCTTC
-	16	-	TRBV6-5	TRBJ1-5	CASSYVPGTRDQPQHF	TGTGCCAGCAGTTACGTCCCCGGGACACGGGATCAGCCCCAGCATTTT